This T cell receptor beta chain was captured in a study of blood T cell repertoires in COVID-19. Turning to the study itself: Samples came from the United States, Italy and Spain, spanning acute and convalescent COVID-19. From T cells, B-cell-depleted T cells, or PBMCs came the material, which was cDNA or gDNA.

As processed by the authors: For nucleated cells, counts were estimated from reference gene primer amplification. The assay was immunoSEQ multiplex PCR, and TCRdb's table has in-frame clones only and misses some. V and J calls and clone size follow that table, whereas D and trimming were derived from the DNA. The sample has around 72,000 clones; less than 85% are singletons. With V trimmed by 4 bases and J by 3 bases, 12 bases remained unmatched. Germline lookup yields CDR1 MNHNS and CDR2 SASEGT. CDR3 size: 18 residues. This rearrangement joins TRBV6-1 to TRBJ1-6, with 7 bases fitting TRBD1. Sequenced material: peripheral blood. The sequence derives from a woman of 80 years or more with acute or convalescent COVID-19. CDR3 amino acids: CASSGRRDRTFYNSPLHF. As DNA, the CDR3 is TGTGCCAGCAGTGGCCGCCGGGACAGAACCTTCTATAATTCACCCCTCCACTTT.